The rows below give T cell receptor beta chains drawn from one sample of a study of blood T cell repertoires in COVID-19. Profiled with immunoSEQ multiplex PCR; TCRdb holds only in-frame clones, not every one. The sample records some 210,000 clones, roughly four fifths being singletons. What was sequenced was peripheral blood. These receptors all come from a middle-aged woman with acute or convalescent COVID-19. CDR3s include the opening cysteine and the closing phenylalanine or tryptophan. Fields, in order: D gene, J gene, V gene, clone size, CDR3 protein, CDR3 DNA. D genes are given only for firm matches. Not every row has a clone size; where given, it reads once, few, many or a size class.

d_call: TRBD1; j_call: TRBJ1-4; v_call: TRBV29-1; clone_size: -; cdr3_aa: CSAITITGASEKLFF; cdr3_nt: TGCAGCGCGATAACGATAACAGGGGCTAGTGAAAAACTGTTTTTT
d_call: -; j_call: TRBJ1-5; v_call: TRBV24-1; clone_size: -; cdr3_aa: CATSDSLHQPQHF; cdr3_nt: TGTGCCACCAGTGATTCACTTCATCAGCCCCAGCATTTT
d_call: -; j_call: TRBJ2-7; v_call: TRBV3-1/TRBV3-2; clone_size: -; cdr3_aa: CASSPQGTGSGF; cdr3_nt: TGTGCCAGCAGCCCCCAAGGCACCGGGTCGGGCTTC
d_call: TRBD2; j_call: TRBJ2-7; v_call: TRBV3-1/TRBV3-2; clone_size: -; cdr3_aa: CASSQGSSGGPYEQYF; cdr3_nt: TGTGCCAGCAGCCAAGGTTCTAGCGGGGGTCCCTACGAGCAGTACTTC
d_call: -; j_call: TRBJ2-7; v_call: TRBV6-5; clone_size: -; cdr3_aa: CASRKWSEQYF; cdr3_nt: TGTGCCAGCCGCAAGTGGAGCGAGCAGTACTTC
d_call: -; j_call: TRBJ2-6; v_call: TRBV12-3/TRBV12-4; clone_size: -; cdr3_aa: CASTLSGANVLTF; cdr3_nt: TGTGCCAGCACTCTCTCTGGGGCCAACGTCCTGACTTTC
d_call: TRBD2; j_call: TRBJ2-3; v_call: TRBV9; clone_size: -; cdr3_aa: CASSFRTSWGAADTQYF; cdr3_nt: TGTGCCAGCAGCTTCAGGACTAGCTGGGGTGCCGCAGATACGCAGTATTTT
d_call: -; j_call: TRBJ2-5; v_call: TRBV27; clone_size: -; cdr3_aa: CASSLRGRGETQYF; cdr3_nt: TGTGCCAGCAGTCTCAGGGGAAGAGGGGAGACCCAGTACTTC
d_call: -; j_call: TRBJ1-5; v_call: TRBV15; clone_size: -; cdr3_aa: CATSSTRQGNQPQHF; cdr3_nt: TGTGCCACCAGCAGCACGCGGCAGGGTAATCAGCCCCAGCATTTT
d_call: TRBD1; j_call: TRBJ2-2; v_call: TRBV7-7; clone_size: -; cdr3_aa: CASSPRRQGAPNTGELFF; cdr3_nt: TGTGCCAGCAGCCCCCGGAGGCAGGGGGCTCCGAACACCGGGGAGCTGTTTTTT
d_call: TRBD2; j_call: TRBJ2-1; v_call: TRBV4-2; clone_size: -; cdr3_aa: CASSQGGFSGATYNEQFF; cdr3_nt: TGTGCCAGCAGCCAAGGGGGCTTTAGCGGGGCTACCTACAATGAGCAGTTCTTC
d_call: TRBD1; j_call: TRBJ2-3; v_call: TRBV7-6; clone_size: -; cdr3_aa: CASSLEGGKGTDTQYF; cdr3_nt: TGTGCCAGCAGCTTAGAAGGGGGCAAGGGCACAGATACGCAGTATTTT
d_call: -; j_call: TRBJ1-1; v_call: TRBV18; clone_size: -; cdr3_aa: CASSPETGGAFF; cdr3_nt: TGTGCCAGCTCACCAGAGACAGGTGGGGCTTTCTTT
d_call: -; j_call: TRBJ2-1; v_call: TRBV29-1; clone_size: -; cdr3_aa: CSVGGHAGEQFF; cdr3_nt: TGCAGCGTTGGAGGGCACGCGGGTGAGCAGTTCTTC
d_call: -; j_call: TRBJ1-4; v_call: TRBV4-2; clone_size: -; cdr3_aa: CASSQADNNEKLFF; cdr3_nt: TGTGCCAGCAGCCAAGCCGACAACAATGAAAAACTGTTTTTT
d_call: TRBD1; j_call: TRBJ2-1; v_call: TRBV7-2; clone_size: -; cdr3_aa: CASSFLLPGQGSGNEQFF; cdr3_nt: TGTGCCAGCAGCTTTTTACTTCCGGGACAGGGTAGCGGCAATGAGCAGTTCTTC
d_call: -; j_call: TRBJ2-5; v_call: TRBV6-5; clone_size: once; cdr3_aa: CASASGRLPETQYF; cdr3_nt: TGTGCCAGCGCCTCCGGGAGACTTCCAGAGACCCAGTACTTC
d_call: -; j_call: TRBJ2-2; v_call: TRBV30; clone_size: -; cdr3_aa: CASGRRNTGELFF; cdr3_nt: TGTGCCTCGGGGAGGCGGAACACCGGGGAGCTGTTTTTT
d_call: TRBD1; j_call: TRBJ1-2; v_call: TRBV29-1; clone_size: -; cdr3_aa: CSGGTGGYGYTF; cdr3_nt: TGCAGCGGAGGGACAGGGGGCTATGGCTACACCTTC
d_call: -; j_call: TRBJ2-1; v_call: TRBV3-1/TRBV3-2; clone_size: -; cdr3_aa: CASSPKTSSGNEQFF; cdr3_nt: TGTGCCAGCAGCCCAAAAACTAGTTCGGGCAATGAGCAGTTCTTC
d_call: TRBD1; j_call: TRBJ1-4; v_call: TRBV7-8; clone_size: -; cdr3_aa: CASSYGTGGEKLFF; cdr3_nt: TGTGCCAGCAGCTACGGGACAGGGGGTGAAAAACTGTTTTTT
d_call: -; j_call: TRBJ1-6; v_call: TRBV4-1; clone_size: -; cdr3_aa: CASSQGSSTTNSPLHF; cdr3_nt: TGCGCCAGCAGCCAAGGTTCGAGCACCACGAATTCACCCCTCCACTTT
d_call: TRBD1; j_call: TRBJ1-2; v_call: TRBV6-1; clone_size: -; cdr3_aa: CASSGRPGQTYYGYTF; cdr3_nt: TGTGCCAGCAGTGGTAGACCGGGACAGACCTACTATGGCTACACCTTC
d_call: TRBD2; j_call: TRBJ2-1; v_call: TRBV9; clone_size: -; cdr3_aa: CASSPGTRGVNEQFF; cdr3_nt: TGTGCCAGCAGCCCGGGGACTAGAGGGGTCAATGAGCAGTTCTTC